This T cell receptor (beta chain) originates from a study of T cell changes during pregnancy in multiple sclerosis. Assay: immunoSEQ multiplex PCR; the TCRdb copy retains only in-frame clones and omits some. Among about 77,000 clones, 70% to 90% were seen once, and the ten largest hold 1.9%. The clonotype originates from a female donor with multiple sclerosis, enrolled in a pregnancy study. The specimen comprised peripheral blood, sampled before pregnancy.

Here the CDR3 reads CASSNSGGVYNEQFF. The CDR3 DNA sequence: TGTGCCAGCAGTAACAGCGGGGGCGTCTACAATGAGCAGTTCTTC. The J gene is TRBJ2-1, the V gene TRBV6-5; 8 bases are shared with TRBD2. V shed 5 bases and J 3 bases; nucleotides not matched to a gene: 6. This CDR3 region has 15 residues. Germline V CDR1 and CDR2: MNHEY, SVGAGI.